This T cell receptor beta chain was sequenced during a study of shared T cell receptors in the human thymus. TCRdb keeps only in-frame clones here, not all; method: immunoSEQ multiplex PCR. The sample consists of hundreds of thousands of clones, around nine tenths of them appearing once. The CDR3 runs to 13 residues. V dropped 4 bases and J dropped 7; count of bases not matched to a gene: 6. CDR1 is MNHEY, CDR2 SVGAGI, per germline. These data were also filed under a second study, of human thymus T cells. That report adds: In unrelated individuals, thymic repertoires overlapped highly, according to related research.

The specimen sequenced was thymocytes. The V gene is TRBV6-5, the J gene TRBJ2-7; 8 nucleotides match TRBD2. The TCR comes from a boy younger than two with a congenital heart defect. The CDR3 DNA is TGTGCCAGCAGTTCCGGGAGGGCACAAGAGCAGTACTTC. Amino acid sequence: CASSSGRAQEQYF.